The text below deals with one TCR beta chain. The protocol was immunoSEQ multiplex PCR, while the TCRdb copy is restricted to in-frame clones and leaves out a portion. The sample carries 85,000 to 130,000 clones, approximately 94% recorded once. The data originate from a study of T cell changes during pregnancy in multiple sclerosis. The clonotype comes from a female donor with multiple sclerosis, enrolled in a pregnancy study. Sequenced here: peripheral blood, sampled in the second trimester of pregnancy.

CDR3 residues: CASSLANRGDGYTF. As DNA, the CDR3 is TGTGCCAGCAGCTTAGCGAACAGGGGGGATGGCTACACCTTC. The rearrangement joins TRBV7-9 to TRBJ1-2; 8 nucleotides line up with TRBD1. From germline, CDR1 is SEHNR and CDR2 FQNEAQ (reference sequence). Trimming cost V 0 bases and J 6 bases; bases outside gene matches: 3. This CDR3 spans 14 amino acids.